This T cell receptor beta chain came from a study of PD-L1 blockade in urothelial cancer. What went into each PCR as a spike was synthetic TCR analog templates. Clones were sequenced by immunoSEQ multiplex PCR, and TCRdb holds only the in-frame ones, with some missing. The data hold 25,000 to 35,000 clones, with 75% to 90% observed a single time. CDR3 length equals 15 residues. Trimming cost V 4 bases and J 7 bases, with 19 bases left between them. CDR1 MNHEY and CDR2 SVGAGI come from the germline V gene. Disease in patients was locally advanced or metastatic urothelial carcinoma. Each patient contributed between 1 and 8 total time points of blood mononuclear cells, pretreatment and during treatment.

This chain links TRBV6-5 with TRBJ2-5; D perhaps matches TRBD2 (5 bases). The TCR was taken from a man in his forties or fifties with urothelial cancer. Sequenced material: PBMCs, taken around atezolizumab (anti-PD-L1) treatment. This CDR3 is CASSSEGSGLGTQYF. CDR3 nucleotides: TGTGCCAGCAGTTCAGAAGGGTCGGGGTTAGGGACCCAGTACTTC.